The 14 T cell receptor beta chains presented below share a single source sample, sequenced in a study of blood T cell repertoires in COVID-19. Only in-frame clones appear in the TCRdb table, and some are missing; sequencing was by immunoSEQ multiplex PCR. The repertoire holds under 100,000 clones, with 65% to 80% as singletons. What was sequenced was peripheral blood. The receptors stem from a woman of 80 years or more with active or convalescent COVID-19.

This rearrangement joins TRBV5-1 to TRBJ2-5; unclear D gene. Looked up from germline, CDR1 is SGHRS and CDR2 is YFSETQ. This CDR3 has 14 amino acids. The germline V and J ends were trimmed by 0 bases and 3 bases, with 9 bases remaining between them. The CDR3 spells CASSLDTTEETQYF. CDR3 nucleotides: TGCGCCAGCAGCTTGGATACCACTGAAGAGACCCAGTACTTC.

The CDR3 spells CASIQGSPLHF. The CDR3 region has the DNA TGTGCCAGTATCCAGGGATCACCCCTCCACTTT. The J gene is TRBJ1-6, the V gene TRBV19, with D possibly matching TRBD1 (5 bases). The CDR3 is 11 residues long. The ends were cut back, 7 bases at V and 10 bases at J, with 8 bases in the middle. CDR1 is LNHDA, CDR2 SQIVND, per germline (reference sequence).

The table lists this clone with many counts. The chain combines TRBV6-5 with TRBJ1-5; perhaps TRBD1 as D (6 bases). This CDR3 has 14 amino acids. Germline V lookup: CDR1 MNHEY, CDR2 SVGAGI. Between the trimmed V and J ends, which lost 6 bases and 11 bases, there was a span of 20 bases. CDR3 bases: TGTGCCAGCAGCCCCTTGGGGGCGTCCCGCGCCCAGCATTTT. Protein: CASSPLGASRAQHF.

The rearrangement uses TRBV9 and TRBJ2-3; 13 bases align to TRBD2. Germline CDR1 reads SGDLS; CDR2 reads YYNGEE. The trim removed 4 bases at V and 8 bases at J, leaving 10 bases unmatched. This CDR3 has 16 residues. The CDR3 nucleotides are TGTGCCAGCAGCCCCGGGACTAGCGGGGCGGCGGGTACGCAGTATTTT. It translates to CASSPGTSGAAGTQYF.

The chain combines TRBV2 with TRBJ2-1; no definite D call. V shed 2 bases and J shed 7 bases, with 12 bases lying between them. This CDR3 is built from 14 residues. The germline gives CDR1 SNHLY, CDR2 FYNNEI. The CDR3 DNA sequence: TGTGCCAGCAGTGAATTGGTAAACTTAAATGAGCAGTTCTTC. Protein product: CASSELVNLNEQFF.

The genes are TRBV7-2 and TRBJ2-3; 7 positions agree with TRBD1. Germline CDR1 is SGHTA and CDR2 is FQGNSA. The CDR3 spans 16 residues. V dropped 5 bases and J dropped 2; count of bases not matched to a gene: 10. Here the CDR3 reads CASSVRGTANTDTQYF. The CDR3 bases are TGTGCCAGCAGCGTTAGGGGGACAGCTAACACAGATACGCAGTATTTT.

This clone was seen at least ten times. The chain has TRBV4-1 and TRBJ1-2; D is possibly TRBD1 (6 bases). The CDR3 has 16 residues. With 0 bases removed from V and 2 bases from J, the gap between germline ends came to 13 bases. Germline V gene lookup returns CDR1 MGHRA and CDR2 YSYEKL. The CDR3 sequence: CASSQDAAGANYGYTF. CDR3 in DNA: TGCGCCAGCAGCCAAGATGCGGCGGGGGCCAACTATGGCTACACCTTC.

This chain connects TRBV11-3 to TRBJ2-1, with 9 bases that match TRBD2. Looked up from germline, CDR1 is SGHNT and CDR2 is YENEEA. V lost 5 bases to trimming and J lost 2 bases; unmatched junction nucleotides: 10. The CDR3 contains 17 residues. The CDR3 loop is CASSPQKSSGAYNEQFF. The DNA of the CDR3 is TGTGCCAGCAGCCCACAAAAGTCTAGCGGGGCCTACAATGAGCAGTTCTTC.

This chain links TRBV9 with TRBJ1-2, with 7 bases matching TRBD1. The trim removed 4 bases at V and 4 bases at J, leaving 7 bases unmatched. Germline V gene lookup returns CDR1 SGDLS and CDR2 YYNGEE. The CDR3 covers 14 residues. CDR3 amino acids: CASSLGQEPYGYTF. The CDR3 DNA sequence: TGTGCCAGCAGCCTCGGACAGGAACCCTATGGCTACACCTTC.

The rearrangement joins TRBV13 to TRBJ2-2; 12 positions agree with TRBD1. The CDR3 spans 17 residues. Germline loops: CDR1 PRHDT, CDR2 FYEKMQ (reference sequence). The trim removed 5 bases at V and 5 bases at J, leaving 9 bases unmatched. In DNA, the CDR3 is TGTGCCAGCAGCATCCGGGACAGGGGGCGCCGAACCGGGGAGCTGTTTTTT. Its translation: CASSIRDRGRRTGELFF.

CDR3 sequence reads: CASTGTILETQYF. The CDR3 nucleotides are TGTGCCAGCACCGGGACTATTTTGGAGACCCAGTACTTC. The chain carries TRBV5-6 and TRBJ2-5; 7 bases match TRBD2. The CDR3 runs to 13 residues. With V trimmed by 6 bases and J by 5 bases, 7 bases remained unmatched. The germline CDR1 and CDR2 sequences are SGHDT and YYEEEE.

The CDR3 coding sequence is TGTGCCAGTACCGACAGGAGAGTCTCTGGGGCCAACGTCCTGACTTTC. This sequence encodes CASTDRRVSGANVLTF. The rearrangement uses TRBV19 and TRBJ2-6; perhaps TRBD1 as D (6 bases). This CDR3 contains 16 residues. Trimming pared 7 bases from V and 0 bases from J, leaving 13 bases between. In germline, CDR1 is LNHDA, CDR2 SQIVND (reference sequence).

This clone was seen a handful of times. The genes are TRBV11-3 and TRBJ2-3, with 10 bases aligning to TRBD2. Trimming at V came to 4 bases and at J to 0 bases, leaving 4 bases not matched to a gene. There are 16 residues in the CDR3. The V gene's germline CDR1 is SGHNT and CDR2 YENEEA. CDR3 nucleotide sequence: TGTGCCAGCAGCTCCGGGACTAGCGTAAGCACAGATACGCAGTATTTT. This codes for CASSSGTSVSTDTQYF.

The CDR3 protein is CASSPGGSGQGRSGELFF. Written as DNA, the CDR3 is TGTGCCAGCAGCCCAGGAGGGTCGGGACAGGGTAGATCCGGGGAGCTGTTTTTT. This chain uses TRBV11-2 with TRBJ2-2, with 9 positions matching TRBD1. This CDR3 is 18 amino acids long. CDR1 and CDR2 (germline): SGHAT, FQNNGV. The V and J ends lost 5 bases and 6 bases, in that order; junction bases with no gene match: 16. The whole variable domain, remainder taken from reference TRBV11-2 and TRBJ2-2, is EAGVAQSPRYKIIEKRQSVAFWCNPISGHATLYWYQQILGQGPKLLIQFQNNGVVDDSQLPKDRFSAERLKGVDSTLKIQPAKLEDSAVYLCASSPGGSGQGRSGELFFGEGSRLTVL.